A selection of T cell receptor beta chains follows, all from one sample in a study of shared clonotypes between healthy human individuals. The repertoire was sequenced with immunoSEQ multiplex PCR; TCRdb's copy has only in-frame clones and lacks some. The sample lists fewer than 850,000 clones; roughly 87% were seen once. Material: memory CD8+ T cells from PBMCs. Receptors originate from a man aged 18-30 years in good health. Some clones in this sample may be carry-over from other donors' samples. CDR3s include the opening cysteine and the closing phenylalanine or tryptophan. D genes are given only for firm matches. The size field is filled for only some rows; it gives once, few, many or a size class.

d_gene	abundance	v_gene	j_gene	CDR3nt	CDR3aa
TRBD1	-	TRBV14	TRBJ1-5	TGTGCCAGCAGAGCCGGACAGGGGAAAGATCAGCCCCAGCATTTT	CASRAGQGKDQPQHF
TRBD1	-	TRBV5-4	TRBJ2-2	TGTGCCAGCAGCTTTAGATTAGGGGGCGGAACCGGGGAGCTGTTTTTT	CASSFRLGGGTGELFF
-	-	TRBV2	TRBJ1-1	TGTGCCAGCAGGGCCTTCCGGGACACTGAAGCTTTCTTT	CASRAFRDTEAFF
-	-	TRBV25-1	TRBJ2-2	TGTGCCAGCAGTGAGAGGGGCAACACCGGGGAGCTGTTTTTT	CASSERGNTGELFF
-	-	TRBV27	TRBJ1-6	TGTGCCAGCAGTCCCTCCGTCGGAGAGGCCGATTCACCCCTCCACTTT	CASSPSVGEADSPLHF
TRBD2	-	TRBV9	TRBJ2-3	TGTGCCAGCAGCGTCGACCCCGGGGAGGGAGCGAGAGATACGCAGTATTTT	CASSVDPGEGARDTQYF
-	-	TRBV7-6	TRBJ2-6	TGTGCCAGCAGCCTCACAGGTTTGTCTGGGGCCAACGTCCTGACTTTC	CASSLTGLSGANVLTF
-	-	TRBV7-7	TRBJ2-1	TGTGCCAGCAGCTTAGACGATGGGGGGGGCGAGCAGTTCTTC	CASSLDDGGGEQFF
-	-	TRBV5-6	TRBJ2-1	TGTGCCAGCAGCTTGGCAGGGGTATTGTATGAGCAGTTCTTC	CASSLAGVLYEQFF
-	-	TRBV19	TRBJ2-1	TGTGCCAGTGGACCTGGGCATAGCTCCTACAATGAGCAGTTCTTC	CASGPGHSSYNEQFF
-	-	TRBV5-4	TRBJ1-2	TGTGCCAGCAGCTCCGATCTAGGGGTCAATGGCTACACCTTC	CASSSDLGVNGYTF
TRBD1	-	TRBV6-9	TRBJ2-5	TGTGCCAGCAGGAAACAGGGGGCCGGACAAGAGACCCAGTACTTC	CASRKQGAGQETQYF
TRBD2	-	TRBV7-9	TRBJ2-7	TGTGCCAGCAGCTTAGTTGGGACTAGCGACTCCTACGAGCAGTACTTC	CASSLVGTSDSYEQYF
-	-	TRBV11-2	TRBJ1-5	TGTGCCAGCAGCTTAGAGGCAAATCAGCCCCAGCATTTT	CASSLEANQPQHF
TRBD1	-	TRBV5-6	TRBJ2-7	TGTGCCAGCAGCAGGGGACAGGGGTACTACGAGCAGTACTTC	CASSRGQGYYEQYF
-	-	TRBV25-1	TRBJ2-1	TGTGCCAGCACCCCGAGCTGGGTGGGCAATGAGCAGTTCTTC	CASTPSWVGNEQFF
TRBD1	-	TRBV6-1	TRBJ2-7	TGTGCCAGCAGGGAAAGTACGGGACAGGGTAACGAGCAGTACTTC	CASRESTGQGNEQYF
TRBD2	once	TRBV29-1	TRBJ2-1	TGCAGCGGGGATAGCGGGAGGGCGGGAGATGAGCAGTTCTTC	CSGDSGRAGDEQFF
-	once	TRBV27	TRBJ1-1	TGTGCCAGCAGTTTACTCCGGAACACTGAAGCTTTCTTT	CASSLLRNTEAFF
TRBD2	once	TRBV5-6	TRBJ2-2	TGTGCCAGCAGCTATAGCGGGAGCCCCGGGGGGGAGCTGTTTTTT	CASSYSGSPGGELFF
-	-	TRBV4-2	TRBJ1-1	TGTGCCAGCAGCCAAGGCATGAACACTGAAGCTTTCTTT	CASSQGMNTEAFF
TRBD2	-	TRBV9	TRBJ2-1	TGTGCCAGCAGCCCCCGGCGTAGCGGGTCCAATGAGCAGTTCTTC	CASSPRRSGSNEQFF
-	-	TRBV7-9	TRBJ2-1	TGTGCCAGCAGCTTATTGGCTAGACCTACAAATGAGCAGTTCTTC	CASSLLARPTNEQFF
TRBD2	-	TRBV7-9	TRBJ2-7	TGTGCCAGCAGCTTGACTAGCGGGTACGAGCAGTACTTC	CASSLTSGYEQYF
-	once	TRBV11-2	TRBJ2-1	TGTGCCAGCAGCTTTCTTCGGCGCGGCTCCTACAATGAGCAGTTCTTC	CASSFLRRGSYNEQFF
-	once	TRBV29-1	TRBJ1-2	TGCAGCGTTGATCGGGGATGGGGCTATGGCTACACCTTC	CSVDRGWGYGYTF